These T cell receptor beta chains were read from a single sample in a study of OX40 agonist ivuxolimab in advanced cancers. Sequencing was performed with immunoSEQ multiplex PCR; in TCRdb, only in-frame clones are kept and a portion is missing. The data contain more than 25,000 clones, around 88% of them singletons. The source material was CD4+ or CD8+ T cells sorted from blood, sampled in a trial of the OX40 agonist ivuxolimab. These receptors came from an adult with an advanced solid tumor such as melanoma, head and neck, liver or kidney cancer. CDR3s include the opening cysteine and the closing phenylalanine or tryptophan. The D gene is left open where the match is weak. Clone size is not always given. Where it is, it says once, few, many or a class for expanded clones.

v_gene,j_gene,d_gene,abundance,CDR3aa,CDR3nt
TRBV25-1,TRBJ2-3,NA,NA,CASSQGWLGDTQYF,TGTGCCAGCTCCCAGGGGTGGTTAGGAGATACGCAGTATTTT
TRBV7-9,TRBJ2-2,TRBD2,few,CASIGRESQTGELFF,TGTGCCAGCATCGGGCGGGAGTCTCAAACCGGGGAGCTGTTTTTT
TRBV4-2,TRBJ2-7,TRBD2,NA,CASSQTGTSGSYEQYF,TGTGCCAGCAGCCAAACCGGGACTAGCGGGAGCTACGAGCAGTACTTC
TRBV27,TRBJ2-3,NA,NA,CASSLWNTDTQYF,TGTGCCAGCAGTTTGTGGAACACAGATACGCAGTATTTT
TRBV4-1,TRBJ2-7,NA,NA,CASSQDRWRAYEQYF,TGCGCCAGCAGCCAAGATCGGTGGAGGGCCTACGAGCAGTACTTC
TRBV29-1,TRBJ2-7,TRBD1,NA,CSVEGNRGSSYEQYF,TGCAGCGTTGAGGGAAACAGGGGGAGCTCCTACGAGCAGTACTTC
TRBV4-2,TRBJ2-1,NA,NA,CASSPGIEQFF,TGTGCCAGCAGCCCAGGAATTGAGCAGTTCTTC
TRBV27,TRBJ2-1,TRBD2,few,CASSLGTSINEQFF,TGTGCCAGCAGTTTAGGGACTAGCATCAATGAGCAGTTCTTC
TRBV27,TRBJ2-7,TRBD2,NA,CASGAGVKYEQYF,TGTGCCAGTGGAGCGGGAGTAAAATACGAGCAGTACTTC
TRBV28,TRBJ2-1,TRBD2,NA,CASSLPGLADYNEQFF,TGTGCCAGCAGCTTACCGGGACTAGCGGACTACAATGAGCAGTTCTTC
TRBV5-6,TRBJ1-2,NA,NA,CASTVGGRQPSGYTF,TGTGCCAGCACCGTGGGGGGCAGACAACCCTCTGGCTACACCTTC
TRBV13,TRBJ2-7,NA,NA,CASSLLQSYEQYF,TGTGCCAGCAGCTTATTACAGTCCTACGAGCAGTACTTC
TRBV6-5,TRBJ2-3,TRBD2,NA,CASSYSRLAGTDTQYF,TGTGCCAGCAGTTACTCGAGGCTAGCGGGAACAGATACGCAGTATTTT
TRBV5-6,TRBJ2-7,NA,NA,CASSLVYREHEQYF,TGTGCCAGCAGCTTGGTGTACAGGGAACACGAGCAGTACTTC
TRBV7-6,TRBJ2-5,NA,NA,CASSFTIEGETQYF,TGTGCCAGCAGCTTTACCATCGAGGGGGAGACCCAGTACTTC
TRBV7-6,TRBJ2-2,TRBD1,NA,CASSLVTGGNTGELFF,TGTGCCAGCAGCTTAGTCACAGGGGGAAACACCGGGGAGCTGTTTTTT
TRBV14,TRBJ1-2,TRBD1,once,CASSQLTGQATIGYTF,TGTGCCAGCAGCCAACTTACGGGACAGGCTACAATAGGCTACACCTTC
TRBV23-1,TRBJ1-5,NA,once,CASSLQRRGRNQPQHF,TGCGCCAGCAGTCTCCAGAGACGCGGTCGCAATCAGCCCCAGCATTTT
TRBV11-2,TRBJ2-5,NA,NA,CASSLSRGGQETQYF,TGTGCCAGCAGCTTAAGTAGGGGAGGACAAGAGACCCAGTACTTC
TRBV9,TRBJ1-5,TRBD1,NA,CASSRPGTGVGQPQHF,TGTGCCAGCAGCCGACCCGGGACAGGGGTTGGACAGCCCCAGCATTTT
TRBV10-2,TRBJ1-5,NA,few,CASSSVDSNQPQHF,TGCGCCAGCAGTTCAGTCGATAGCAATCAGCCCCAGCATTTT
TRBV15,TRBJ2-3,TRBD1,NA,CATSRNRDRTQYF,TGTGCCACCAGCAGGAACCGGGACAGGACGCAGTATTTT
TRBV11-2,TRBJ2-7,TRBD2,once,CASFPGTSGIREQYF,TGTGCCAGCTTTCCCGGGACTAGCGGGATCCGGGAGCAGTACTTC
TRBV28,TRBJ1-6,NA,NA,CASKISLGRVSSYNSPLHF,TGTGCCAGCAAGATCTCGTTAGGAAGGGTGAGCTCCTATAATTCACCCCTCCACTTT
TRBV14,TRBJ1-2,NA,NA,CASSQSGGYGYTF,TGTGCCAGCAGCCAATCCGGGGGCTATGGCTACACCTTC
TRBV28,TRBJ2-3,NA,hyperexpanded,CASLRRPTDTQYF,TGTGCCAGCCTCCGGCGCCCCACAGATACGCAGTATTTT
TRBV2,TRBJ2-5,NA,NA,CASNSPETQYF,TGTGCCAGCAATAGTCCGGAGACCCAGTACTTC
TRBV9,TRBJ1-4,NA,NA,CASSVVGRPDEKLFF,TGTGCCAGCAGCGTAGTGGGCCGGCCGGATGAAAAACTGTTTTTT
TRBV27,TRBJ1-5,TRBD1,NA,CASSLAGTDTYNQPQHF,TGTGCCAGCAGTTTGGCAGGGACAGATACCTACAATCAGCCCCAGCATTTT
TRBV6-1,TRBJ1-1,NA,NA,CASSDYEGGTEAFF,TGTGCCAGCAGTGATTATGAAGGGGGCACTGAAGCTTTCTTT
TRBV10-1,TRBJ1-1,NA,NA,CASSEGANTEAFF,TGCGCCAGCAGTGAAGGCGCGAACACTGAAGCTTTCTTT
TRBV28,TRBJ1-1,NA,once,CASSPWGDTEAFF,TGTGCCAGCAGCCCCTGGGGGGACACTGAAGCTTTCTTT
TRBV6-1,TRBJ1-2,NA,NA,CASSEGGWGYTF,TGTGCCAGCAGTGAAGGAGGTTGGGGCTACACCTTC
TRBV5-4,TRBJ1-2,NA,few,CASSPEGVSYGYTF,TGTGCCAGCAGCCCTGAGGGGGTTTCCTATGGCTACACCTTC
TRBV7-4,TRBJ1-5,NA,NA,CASSLGHRSEKYSNQPQHF,TGTGCCAGCAGCTTAGGACACCGGAGTGAGAAATATAGCAATCAGCCCCAGCATTTT
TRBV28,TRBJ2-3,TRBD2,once,CASSSGTSGRDSTDTQYF,TGTGCCAGCAGTTCCGGGACTAGCGGGAGAGACAGCACAGATACGCAGTATTTT
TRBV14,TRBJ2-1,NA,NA,CASSQNMAGEQFF,TGTGCCAGCAGCCAGAATATGGCGGGTGAGCAGTTCTTC
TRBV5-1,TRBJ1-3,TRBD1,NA,CASGGTGNGNTIYF,TGCGCCAGCGGAGGGACAGGGAACGGAAACACCATATATTTT
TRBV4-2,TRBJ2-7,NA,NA,CASSQASYEQYF,TGTGCCAGCAGCCAGGCGTCCTACGAGCAGTACTTC
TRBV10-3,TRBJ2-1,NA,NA,CAISDLETEQFF,TGTGCCATCAGTGATCTTGAAACTGAGCAGTTCTTC
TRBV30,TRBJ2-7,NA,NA,CAWQGPYEQYF,TGTGCCTGGCAGGGCCCCTACGAGCAGTACTTC
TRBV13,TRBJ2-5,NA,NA,CASSEAPGTQYF,TGTGCCAGCAGCGAGGCGCCAGGAACCCAGTACTTC
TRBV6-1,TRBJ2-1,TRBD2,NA,CASSELGLAGGNNEQFF,TGTGCCAGCAGTGAACTGGGCCTAGCGGGAGGTAACAATGAGCAGTTCTTC
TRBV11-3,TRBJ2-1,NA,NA,CASSHTGLGINEQFF,TGTGCCAGCAGCCATACGGGACTGGGGATCAATGAGCAGTTCTTC
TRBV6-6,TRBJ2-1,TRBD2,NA,CAMSVGTSSYNEQFF,TGTGCCATGAGTGTTGGGACTAGCTCCTACAATGAGCAGTTCTTC
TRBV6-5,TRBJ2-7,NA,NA,CASSDYMRYEQYF,TGTGCCAGCAGTGATTACATGAGATACGAGCAGTACTTC
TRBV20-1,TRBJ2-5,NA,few,CSASGRTQYF,TGCAGTGCTAGTGGGAGGACCCAGTACTTC
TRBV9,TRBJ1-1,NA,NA,CASSVGGSTEAFF,TGTGCCAGCAGCGTAGGGGGGAGCACTGAAGCTTTCTTT
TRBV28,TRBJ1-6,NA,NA,CASKPVSSYNSPLHF,TGTGCAAGCAAGCCTGTTAGCTCCTATAATTCACCCCTCCACTTT
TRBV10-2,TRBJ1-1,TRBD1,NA,CASSLIRGLNTEAFF,TGCGCCAGCAGTCTTATCAGGGGGCTGAACACTGAAGCTTTCTTT
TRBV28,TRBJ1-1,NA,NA,CASSLPGRNTEAFF,TGTGCCAGCAGTTTACCGGGGAGGAACACTGAAGCTTTCTTT
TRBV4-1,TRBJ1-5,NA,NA,CASSPLGGQPQHF,TGCGCCAGCAGCCCCCTCGGGGGTCAGCCCCAGCATTTT
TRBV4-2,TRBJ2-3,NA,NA,CASSQDGGEPKLLDTQYF,TGTGCCAGCAGCCAAGACGGGGGCGAGCCAAAGTTATTGGATACGCAGTATTTT
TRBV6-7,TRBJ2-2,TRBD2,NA,CASSNGLAGGNTGELFF,TGTGCCAGCAGCAACGGGCTAGCGGGGGGAAATACCGGGGAGCTGTTTTTT
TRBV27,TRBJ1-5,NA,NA,CASSYGLGNQPQHF,TGTGCCAGCAGTTATGGCTTGGGGAATCAGCCCCAGCATTTT
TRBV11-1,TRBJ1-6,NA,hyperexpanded,CANEGIDSPLHF,TGTGCCAATGAGGGGATCGATTCACCCCTCCACTTT